These 28 T cell receptor beta chains came from one sample sequenced in a study of cytomegalovirus exposure and HLA in healthy donors. Both 60 Vbeta primers and 13 Jbeta primers went into the PCR. The data were produced by immunoSEQ multiplex PCR, yet TCRdb's version contains in-frame clones alone and is incomplete. The sample contains approximately 130,000 clones, roughly 70% of which appear only once. The sample taken for sequencing was PBMCs. These receptors all come from a man aged 50-59 years in good health and CMV-seropositive.

In this sample, this clone turned up a few times. The chain employs TRBV7-9 and TRBJ2-7; 10 bases map to TRBD1. The CDR3 has 16 amino acids. Per germline, CDR1 SEHNR and CDR2 FQNEAQ (reference sequence). V lost 5 bases to trimming and J lost 0 bases; unmatched junction nucleotides: 7. The CDR3 DNA reads TGTGCCAGCAGCACCCGGGACAGGGGCATCTCCTACGAGCAGTACTTC. Translating it yields CASSTRDRGISYEQYF.

V and J are TRBV6-5 and TRBJ1-2; the match to TRBD1 covers 7 bases. The CDR3 has 12 residues. In germline, CDR1 is MNHEY, CDR2 SVGAGI. The J segment lost 7 bases and the V segment lost 5 bases, leaving 4 bases of the junction unmatched. The DNA for the CDR3 is TGTGCCAGCAGTAGACAGGGTTGTGGCTACACCTTC. This encodes CASSRQGCGYTF.

V is TRBV10-2 and J is TRBJ1-2; D is unclear. Germline loops: CDR1 WSHSY, CDR2 SAAADI. With 3 bases removed from V and 3 bases from J, the gap between germline ends came to 14 bases. CDR3 length: 15 amino acids. The CDR3 is CASSDDGQSYYGYTF. The CDR3 DNA follows: TGCGCCAGCAGTGATGATGGCCAGTCCTACTATGGCTACACCTTC.

The sample holds one count of this clone. The chain recombines TRBV29-1 with TRBJ2-1; 8 positions match TRBD1. With V trimmed by 7 bases and J by 6 bases, 11 bases remained unmatched. The CDR3 covers 14 residues. Germline V gives CDR1 SQVTM, CDR2 ANQGSEA. The CDR3 is CSGTGTGALNEQFF. In DNA, the CDR3 is TGCAGCGGGACTGGGACAGGTGCTCTCAATGAGCAGTTCTTC.

V and J are TRBV7-2 and TRBJ1-5, with TRBD1 matching over 7 bases. Germline CDR1 SGHTA, CDR2 FQGNSA. J gave up 5 bases and V 4 bases, and 2 bases lay outside the gene matches. CDR3 size: 13 residues. CDR3 coding DNA: TGTGCCAGCAGCTCACAGGGGTATCAGCCCCAGCATTTT. Its translation is CASSSQGYQPQHF.

The rearrangement links TRBV5-4 to TRBJ2-5; 16 nucleotides agree with TRBD2. J lost 4 bases, V lost 3 bases, and 12 bases had no gene match. The CDR3 spans 19 residues. Germline CDR1 is SGHNT and CDR2 is YYREEE (reference sequence). Here the CDR3 DNA reads TGTGCCAGCAGCTCGCCACCCGGGACTAGCGGGGGGGCCTTAGAGACCCAGTACTTC. It is translated as CASSSPPGTSGGALETQYF. Together with reference TRBV5-4 and TRBJ2-5, the CDR3 gives the full variable domain: ETGVTQSPTHLIKTRGQQVTLRCSSQSGHNTVSWYQQALGQGPQFIFQYYREEENGRGNFPPRFSGLQFPNYSSELNVNALELDDSALYLCASSSPPGTSGGALETQYFGPGTRLLVL.

The CDR3 DNA reads as TGTGCCAGCAGCTCAGGACAGGCATGGGATCAGCCCCAGCATTTT. Its protein product is CASSSGQAWDQPQHF. The chain carries TRBV7-8 and TRBJ1-5, with 7 bases fitting TRBD1. CDR3 length equals 15 residues. Looked up from germline, CDR1 is SGHVS and CDR2 is FQNEAQ. The ends lost 4 bases at V and 5 bases at J; junction bases unmatched: 8.

J is TRBJ2-5 and V is TRBV7-9, with 9 bases identical to TRBD1. Germline lookup yields CDR1 SEHNR and CDR2 FQNEAQ (reference sequence). The ends lost 4 bases at V and 7 bases at J; junction bases unmatched: 13. This CDR3 has 16 residues. The CDR3 DNA reads TGTGCCAGCAGCTCGGGGCCCCCGGGACAGGGCCGGACCCAGTACTTC. It encodes CASSSGPPGQGRTQYF.

The chain uses TRBV5-5 and TRBJ1-5, with 7 nucleotides matching TRBD1. The trim removed 0 bases at V and 5 bases at J, leaving 5 bases unmatched. CDR3 length equals 15 residues. CDR1 and CDR2 from the germline V gene are SGHKS and YYEKEE (reference sequence). The CDR3 DNA reads as TGTGCCAGCAGCTTGGAAGGACAGGTTTATCAGCCCCAGCATTTT. It codes for CASSLEGQVYQPQHF.

This chain joins TRBV7-3 and TRBJ2-3; the match to TRBD2 covers 9 bases. The CDR3 runs to 18 residues. Losses at the gene ends were 5 bases for V and 6 bases for J; bases not matched to a gene: 18. The germline gives CDR1 SGHTA, CDR2 FQGTGA. CDR3 sequence: CASSPRGSIAGVVDTQYF. The CDR3 DNA sequence: TGTGCCAGCAGCCCCCGGGGATCGATAGCGGGAGTAGTGGATACGCAGTATTTT. The variable domain in full, with the rest retrieved from reference TRBV7-3 and TRBJ2-3, is GAGVSQTPSNKVTEKGKYVELRCDPISGHTALYWYRQSLGQGPEFLIYFQGTGAADDSGLPNDRFFAVRPEGSVSTLKIQRTERGDSAVYLCASSPRGSIAGVVDTQYFGPGTRLTVL.

CDR3 loop: CASSISHPRVHGYGYTF. CDR3 bases: TGTGCCAGCAGCATCTCTCATCCGAGGGTACATGGATATGGCTACACCTTC. This chain uses TRBV21-1 with TRBJ1-2. TRBV21-1 is described as a pseudogene. This CDR3 has 17 amino acids.

The chain is built from TRBV7-6 and TRBJ2-7; D is possibly TRBD2 (5 bases). The germline V gene has CDR1 SGHVS and CDR2 FNYEAQ. The CDR3 loop spans 16 amino acids. Trimming took 1 base from V and 9 from J, leaving 22 bases between them. The CDR3 sequence is CASSLGPPPDGGGQYF. CDR3 DNA sequence: TGTGCCAGCAGCTTAGGGCCCCCCCCAGACGGAGGTGGGCAGTACTTC.

The rearrangement links TRBV19 to TRBJ2-4; 9 bases line up with TRBD1. The CDR3 has 14 residues. J lost 8 bases, V lost 4 bases, and 6 bases had no gene match. Germline-derived CDR1 and CDR2 are LNHDA and SQIVND (reference sequence). The CDR3 bases are TGTGCCAGTAGTACCCCGGACAGGGGACACATTCAGTACTTC. Translation gives CASSTPDRGHIQYF. The variable domain in full, completed from reference TRBV19 and TRBJ2-4, reads DGGITQSPKYLFRKEGQNVTLSCEQNLNHDAMYWYRQDPGQGLRLIYYSQIVNDFQKGDIAEGYSVSREKKESFPLTVTSAQKNPTAFYLCASSTPDRGHIQYFGAGTRLSVL.

The chain has TRBV2 and TRBJ1-4, with a possible D match to TRBD1 (5 bases). This CDR3 region has 15 residues. With 9 bases removed from V and 3 bases from J, the gap between germline ends came to 17 bases. Germline V lookup: CDR1 SNHLY, CDR2 FYNNEI. CDR3 sequence reads: CASRGRLQANEKLFF. CDR3 in DNA: TGTGCCAGTAGGGGCAGGCTCCAGGCTAATGAAAAACTGTTTTTT.

The gene calls are TRBV5-1 and TRBJ1-3; D not resolved. Germline loops: CDR1 SGHRS, CDR2 YFSETQ. CDR3 size: 16 residues. Trimming pared 4 bases from V and 1 base from J, leaving 15 bases between. CDR3 DNA sequence: TGCGCCAGCAGCCCGGGTCCTGGTGGGTCTGGAAACACCATATATTTT. Translation gives CASSPGPGGSGNTIYF.

The rearrangement joins TRBV7-7 to TRBJ2-1; perhaps TRBD2 as D (6 bases). Germline V gives CDR1 SSHAT, CDR2 FNYEAQ (reference sequence). The CDR3 totals 15 residues. V was pared by 5 bases and J by 8 bases, with 19 bases between. DNA for the CDR3: TGTGCCAGCAGCCGGGGCTCTATCCCGGGGGATGAGCAGTTCTTC. It encodes CASSRGSIPGDEQFF.

This chain joins TRBV18 and TRBJ1-1; D perhaps matches TRBD1 (5 bases). V lost 5 bases, J lost 2 bases, and 9 bases lay in between. The CDR3 sequence is 13 residues long. Germline loops: CDR1 KGHSH, CDR2 LQKENI. As DNA, the CDR3 is TGTGCCAGCTCAGGGGACTTAAACACTGAAGCTTTCTTT. As protein: CASSGDLNTEAFF.

This clone was seen a single time. The same CDR3 can be traced to other DNA sequences in this sample. J is TRBJ1-1 and V is TRBV19; D is uncertain. Germline-derived CDR1 and CDR2 are LNHDA and SQIVND (reference sequence). V was shortened by 6 bases and J by 3 bases, with 11 bases between the two germline ends. This CDR3 is built from 13 residues. The CDR3: CASRRAVDTEAFF. CDR3 in DNA: TGTGCCAGTAGGAGGGCCGTGGACACTGAAGCTTTCTTT.

The V gene is TRBV25-1, the J gene TRBJ2-7, with TRBD2 matching over 11 bases. The CDR3 is 15 amino acids. CDR1 is MGHDK, CDR2 SYGVNS, per germline. The V and J ends lost 6 bases and 0 bases, in that order; junction bases with no gene match: 4. CDR3 nucleotide sequence: TGTGCCAGCAGCTCTAGCGGGGGGTTCTCCTACGAGCAGTACTTC. This gives the protein CASSSSGGFSYEQYF.

The chain recombines TRBV10-3 with TRBJ1-1; D is ambiguous. V dropped 3 bases and J dropped 4 bases, with 12 bases sitting between them. The CDR3 is 14 residues long. Per germline, CDR1 ENHRY and CDR2 SYGVKD. The CDR3 DNA reads as TGTGCCATCAGTGACGGGGTCGTTGGCACTGAAGCTTTCTTT. This translates into CAISDGVVGTEAFF.

The chain carries TRBV18 and TRBJ1-5; TRBD1 aligns across 8 bases. Germline CDR1 KGHSH, CDR2 LQKENI. J lost 0 bases, V lost 3 bases, and 7 bases had no gene match. The CDR3 loop spans 17 amino acids. Here the CDR3 DNA reads TGTGCCAGCTCACCGAGGGACAGGCCAACTAGCAATCAGCCCCAGCATTTT. It is translated as CASSPRDRPTSNQPQHF.

For this clone: One end of the junction fails to match germline, which may point to a read error. This chain joins TRBV7-9 and TRBJ1-1; D might be TRBD1 (6 bases). The germline gives CDR1 SEHNR, CDR2 FQNEAQ (reference sequence). The CDR3 extends over 12 amino acids. The CDR3 DNA reads as TGTTCCAGCAGCTTTGGGGGACATCCAGCTTTCTTT. This codes for CSSSFGGHPAFF.

This chain uses TRBV6-6 with TRBJ1-1; D not certain. V lost 0 bases, J lost 0 bases, and 2 bases lay in between. From germline, CDR1 is MNHNY and CDR2 SVGAGI (reference sequence). This CDR3 comprises 13 residues. The CDR3 DNA reads TGTGCCAGCAGTTACTCCGTGAACACTGAAGCTTTCTTT. It specifies CASSYSVNTEAFF.

The rearrangement links TRBV28 to TRBJ1-1; possible D gene TRBD1, 6 bases. Trimming stripped 3 bases from V and 2 bases from J, with 10 bases between. Germline V gene lookup returns CDR1 MDHEN and CDR2 SYDVKM. The CDR3 has 14 residues. This CDR3 is CASSLVQGNTEAFF. Written as DNA, the CDR3 is TGTGCCAGCAGTTTGGTACAGGGAAACACTGAAGCTTTCTTT.

The chain links TRBV4-1 to TRBJ1-6; TRBD1 matches 9 bases. The CDR3 consists of 15 residues. The V gene's germline CDR1 is MGHRA and CDR2 YSYEKL. Trimming at V came to 3 bases and at J to 8 bases, leaving 5 bases not matched to a gene. CDR3 sequence: CASSQTGQGDSPLHF. The CDR3 nucleotides are TGCGCCAGCAGCCAGACGGGACAGGGAGATTCACCCCTCCACTTT.

This CDR3 is CASSVQVAGGDTIYF. CDR3 nucleotide sequence: TGTGCCAGCAGCGTACAGGTGGCAGGAGGGGACACCATATATTTT. This sequence joins TRBV7-6 and TRBJ1-3; tentative D call: TRBD1 (5 bases). The V gene lost 5 bases and the J gene lost 8 bases, with 19 bases spanning the gap. CDR1 SGHVS and CDR2 FNYEAQ come from the germline V gene. The CDR3 is 15 residues long.

V and J are TRBV6-1 and TRBJ2-5; 7 nucleotides agree with TRBD2. The CDR3 is 17 residues long. V shed 0 bases, J shed 1 base, and the junction held 8 bases outside the gene matches. Germline V gene sequence: CDR1 MNHNS, CDR2 SASEGT. The CDR3 bases are TGTGCCAGCAGTGAAGCTAGAGGTGGCGGGAGCCAAGAGACCCAGTACTTC. This sequence encodes CASSEARGGGSQETQYF.

CDR3 bases: TGTGCCAGCACCCCCAACAGGGAGTACTATGGCTACACCTTC. Residues: CASTPNREYYGYTF. The chain links TRBV6-1 to TRBJ1-2; TRBD1 might be the D (6 bases). Trimming left V 7 bases short and J 3 bases short, with 15 bases between. Germline CDR1 reads MNHNS; CDR2 reads SASEGT. This CDR3 has 14 residues.